This TCR beta chain was sequenced during a study of blood T cell repertoires in COVID-19. The germline V gene encodes CDR1 MRHNA and CDR2 SNTAGT. V dropped 0 bases and J dropped 9; count of bases not matched to a gene: 5. This CDR3 spans 15 amino acids. Study processing details: From reference gene primer amplification, estimates of nucleated cell counts were derived. The table came from immunoSEQ multiplex PCR; TCRdb's copy has only in-frame clones and leaves some out. The V and J calls and clone size are taken from that table; D and trimming were inferred from the DNA. Of a few hundred thousand clones in the sample, around 83% were seen once.

The specimen sequenced was peripheral blood. The V and J genes are TRBV6-4 and TRBJ2-3; 11 bases agree with TRBD2. The receptor's source is a man aged 40-49 years who had recovered from COVID-19. The CDR3 nucleotides are TGTGCCAGCAGTGACTCAACTAGCGGGAGCGGGACGCAGTATTTT. Its translation: CASSDSTSGSGTQYF.